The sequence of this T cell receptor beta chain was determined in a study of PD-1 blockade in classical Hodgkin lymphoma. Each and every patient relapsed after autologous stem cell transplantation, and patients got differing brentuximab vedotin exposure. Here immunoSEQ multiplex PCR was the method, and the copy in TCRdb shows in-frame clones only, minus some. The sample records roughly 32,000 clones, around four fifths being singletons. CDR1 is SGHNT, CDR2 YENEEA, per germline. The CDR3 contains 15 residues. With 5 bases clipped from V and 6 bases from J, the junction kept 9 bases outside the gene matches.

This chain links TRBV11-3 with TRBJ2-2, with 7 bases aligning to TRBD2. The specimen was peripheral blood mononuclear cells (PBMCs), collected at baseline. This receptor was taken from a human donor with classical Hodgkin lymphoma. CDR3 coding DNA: TGTGCCAGCAGCCCGCGGACTAGTTCCTCCGGGGAGCTGTTTTTT. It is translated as CASSPRTSSSGELFF.